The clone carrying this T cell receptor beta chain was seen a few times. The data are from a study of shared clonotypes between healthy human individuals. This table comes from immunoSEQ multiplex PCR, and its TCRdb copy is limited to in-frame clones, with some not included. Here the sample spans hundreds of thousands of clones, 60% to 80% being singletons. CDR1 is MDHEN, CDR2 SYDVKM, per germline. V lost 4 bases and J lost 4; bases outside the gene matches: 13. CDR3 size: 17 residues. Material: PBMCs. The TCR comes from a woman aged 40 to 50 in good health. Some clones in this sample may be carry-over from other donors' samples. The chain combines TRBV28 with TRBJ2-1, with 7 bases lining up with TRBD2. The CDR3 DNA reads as TGTGCCAGCAGTTATCTCCGGCGGGGAGCGGGATACAATGAGCAGTTCTTC. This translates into CASSYLRRGAGYNEQFF.